The 25 T cell receptor beta chains given below trace back to one sample, sequenced in a study of regulatory T cells in long-lasting Graves disease. According to the study, TCR beta libraries were built with iRepertoire HTBI primers and CDR3-region Arm-PCR. TCRdb redid the calling of the multiplex PCR reads with MiXCR, one entry per CDR3 protein. The table lists 400,000 to 500,000 distinct CDR3 sequences, approximately 15% of them singletons, with 16% in the top ten. Stated time point: newly diagnosed GD, antithyroid drugs for less than 3 months. Generation of the TCR library employed RNA extracted from PBMCs. These records were also assigned to another study, of T cells in Graves' hyperthyroidism and ophthalmopathy.

The source was peripheral blood mononuclear cells (PBMCs), collected at new diagnosis, from a patient treated with antithyroid drugs. Receptors were obtained from a woman in her thirties with Graves disease.

This sequence joins TRBV30 and TRBJ2-7, with D hard to call. Germline CDR1 reads GTSNPN; CDR2 reads SVGIG (reference sequence). The CDR3 runs to 13 residues. The CDR3 loop is CALGSPSSYEQYF. CDR3 nucleotides: TGTGCTTTGGGAAGCCCGAGCTCCTACGAGCAGTACTTC.

This clonotype was detected many times. J is TRBJ2-3 and V is TRBV11-3, with 9 bases aligning to TRBD2. Germline assignment: CDR1 SGHNT and CDR2 YENEEA. The CDR3 runs 16 residues. V lost 5 bases and J lost 1; bases outside the gene matches: 7. CDR3 DNA sequence: TGTGCCAGCAGCCTTAGCGGGAGTGGGGGCACAGATACGCAGTATTTT. It is translated as CASSLSGSGGTDTQYF.

In regard to this clonotype: A much more abundant neighbour one base away suggests this may be a read error. The V and J genes are TRBV3-1 and TRBJ2-5, with D possibly matching TRBD1 (5 bases). Germline CDR1 is LGHDT and CDR2 is YNNKEL (reference sequence). Trimming shortened V by 1 base and J by 7 bases, and 22 bases separated the two germline ends. The CDR3 is 17 amino acids. The CDR3 DNA sequence: TGTGCCAGCAGCCAAGCTCCCCGGCAGGTGGATAGGGGGACCCAGTACTTC. Amino acids: CASSQAPRQVDRGTQYF.

This clonotype was counted ten times or more. The chain couples TRBV27 to TRBJ2-7; 7 bases fit TRBD1. Germline assignment: CDR1 MNHEY and CDR2 SMNVEV (reference sequence). Unmatched junction bases numbered 7, after V lost 3 bases and J lost 5 bases. The CDR3 extends over 14 amino acids. The CDR3 DNA is TGTGCCAGCAGTTTTGTACAGGGGATCCACGAGCAGTACTTC. Translation: CASSFVQGIHEQYF.

This clonotype occurred many times. The gene calls are TRBV6-2 or TRBV6-3 and TRBJ2-1; the match to TRBD2 covers 10 bases. V lost 5 bases and J lost 12; bases outside the gene matches: 19. From germline, CDR1 is MNHEY and CDR2 SVGEGT. This CDR3 has 17 amino acids. In DNA form, the CDR3 reads TGTGCCAGCAGTGAAGGTCCCGCTAGCGGGAGCCTAAACGGGCAGTTCTTC. It is translated as CASSEGPASGSLNGQFF.

The chain employs TRBV12-3 or TRBV12-4 and TRBJ2-3, with 14 bases that match TRBD2. There are 18 residues in the CDR3. The junction had 12 bases not matched to a gene; V was cut back by 7 bases and J by 3 bases. CDR3 DNA: TGTGCCAGCATCCCGACTAGCGGGAGGGCCGGTTGGACAGATACGCAGTATTTT. It specifies CASIPTSGRAGWTDTQYF.

The chain joins TRBV6-2 or TRBV6-3 to TRBJ2-3; TRBD1 aligns across 7 bases. Germline values: CDR1 MNHEY, CDR2 SVGEGT. Trimming at V came to 6 bases and at J to 8 bases, leaving 8 bases not matched to a gene. The CDR3 consists of 13 residues. The CDR3 sequence: CASRPRDRATQYF. The CDR3 bases are TGTGCCAGCAGACCGAGGGACAGAGCTACGCAGTATTTT.

This clonotype showed up just once. A single base is all that separates this from a far larger clone, so a read error is likely. The rearrangement links TRBV29-1 to TRBJ2-1, with D unresolved. The last part of the DNA fits TRBJ2-3 better; the J call may be wrong. The CDR3 consists of 15 residues. Germline CDR1 is SQVTM and CDR2 is ANQGSEA. The CDR3 is CSVELIVGYKDTQYF. The CDR3 DNA is TGCAGCGTTGAACTAATAGTCGGCTACAAAGATACGCAGTATTTT.

The chain has TRBV29-1 and TRBJ2-2, with TRBD1 matching 10 bases. The CDR3 has 17 amino acids. Germline V gives CDR1 SQVTM, CDR2 ANQGSEA. The V segment lost 1 base and the J segment 5 bases; nucleotides outside the gene matches: 10. This chain's CDR3 is CSVEGTGGGLRTGELFF. CDR3 nucleotides: TGCAGCGTTGAAGGGACAGGGGGGGGTTTGCGAACCGGGGAGCTGTTTTTT.

CDR3 residues: CASSLQGFNPGELFF. In DNA form, the CDR3 reads TGTGCCAGCAGCTTGCAGGGGTTTAATCCCGGGGAGCTGTTTTTT. This chain links TRBV7-3 with TRBJ2-2; perhaps TRBD1 as D (6 bases). CDR1 is SGHTA, CDR2 FQGTGA, per germline. The CDR3 spans 15 residues. Deletions cut 3 bases from V and 6 bases from J, with 14 bases between. The whole variable domain, filled in from reference TRBV7-3 and TRBJ2-2, reads GAGVSQTPSNKVTEKGKYVELRCDPISGHTALYWYRQSLGQGPEFLIYFQGTGAADDSGLPNDRFFAVRPEGSVSTLKIQRTERGDSAVYLCASSLQGFNPGELFFGEGSRLTVL.

This clonotype was detected many times. The V call is TRBV28, the J call TRBJ1-1; the D gene is possibly TRBD1 (5 bases). Germline values: CDR1 MDHEN, CDR2 SYDVKM. Trimming took off 2 bases at V and 4 bases at J, with 11 bases between the two ends. The CDR3 covers 14 residues. The CDR3 DNA follows: TGTGCCAGCAGTTTACAGGGTTTAGCCACTGAAGCTTTCTTT. Protein: CASSLQGLATEAFF.

This clonotype was seen many times. CDR3 bases: TGTGCCAGCAGTATCCCCCGGACGAGTATTACTGAAGCTTTCTTT. Translation: CASSIPRTSITEAFF. V is TRBV6-1 and J is TRBJ1-1; D is undetermined. Germline-derived CDR1 and CDR2 are MNHNS and SASEGT. V dropped 5 bases and J dropped 5 bases, with 18 bases sitting between them. The length of the CDR3 is 15 residues.

The rearrangement links TRBV3-1 to TRBJ1-6; 10 bases are shared with TRBD1. The V gene end was trimmed by 2 bases and the J gene end by 10 bases; junction bases not matched to a gene: 5. There are 15 residues in the CDR3. From germline, CDR1 is LGHDT and CDR2 YNNKEL (reference sequence). The CDR3 nucleotides are TGTGCCAGCAGCCAACCCGGACAGGGGGTATCACCCCTCCACTTT. This codes for CASSQPGQGVSPLHF.

Regarding this clonotype: A junction end diverges from the germline sequence, so it may reflect a read error. The V call is TRBV5-1, the J call TRBJ1-2; D perhaps matches TRBD1 (6 bases). Germline assignment: CDR1 SGHRS and CDR2 YFSETQ. The CDR3 has 13 residues. The CDR3 loop is CASSPGQPYVYTF. CDR3 coding DNA: TGCGCCAGCAGCCCCGGACAGCCTTATGTCTACACCTTC.

The table lists this clonotype with many counts. CDR3 sequence: CASSLGGSGDTQYF. In DNA form, the CDR3 reads TGTGCCAGCAGCTTAGGCGGGAGTGGGGATACGCAGTATTTT. This chain connects TRBV11-2 to TRBJ2-3, with TRBD2 matching over 7 bases. CDR1 is SGHAT and CDR2 is FQNNGV in the germline V gene. The ends lost 1 base at V and 6 bases at J; junction bases unmatched: 4. The CDR3 has 14 amino acids.

This clonotype came up a few times. This rearrangement joins TRBV15 to TRBJ1-6; no reliable D call. Germline V gene sequence: CDR1 LNHNV, CDR2 YYDKDF (reference sequence). Trimming cost V 6 bases and J 4 bases, with 7 bases left between them. The CDR3 spans 13 residues. Here the CDR3 DNA reads TGTGCCACCAGTCGAGAGTATAATTCACCCCTCCACTTT. This encodes CATSREYNSPLHF.

A few counts support this clonotype. V is TRBV15 and J is TRBJ2-7; perhaps TRBD1 as D (5 bases). The germline V and J ends were trimmed by 1 base and 2 bases, with 6 bases remaining between them. Germline V lookup: CDR1 LNHNV, CDR2 YYDKDF (reference sequence). This CDR3 spans 13 amino acids. Here the CDR3 reads CATSRGQTYEQYF. The CDR3, as DNA: TGTGCCACCAGCAGAGGACAGACCTACGAGCAGTACTTC.

This clonotype has ten or more counts. The chain is built from TRBV7-2 and TRBJ2-1; 10 bases are a match to TRBD2. The V gene's germline CDR1 is SGHTA and CDR2 FQGNSA. This CDR3 has 16 amino acids. The J segment lost 10 bases and the V segment lost 4 bases, leaving 13 bases of the junction unmatched. CDR3 nucleotide sequence: TGTGCCAGCAGCTCGCTAGCGGGAGTACTCCAAACAGAGCAGTTCTTC. This encodes CASSSLAGVLQTEQFF.

This clonotype was detected ten times or more. The J gene is TRBJ2-1, the V gene TRBV20-1; 11 bases fit TRBD2. This CDR3 region has 16 residues. CDR1 and CDR2 (germline): DFQATT, SNEGSKA (reference sequence). Unmatched junction bases numbered 5, after V lost 3 bases and J lost 1 base. The CDR3 loop is CSARGTSGSSYNEQFF. The CDR3 coding sequence is TGCAGTGCTAGGGGTACTAGCGGGAGTTCCTACAATGAGCAGTTCTTC.

Many counts were recorded for this clonotype. The J gene is TRBJ2-5, the V gene TRBV7-3; TRBD1 aligns across 7 bases. The CDR3 covers 13 residues. CDR1 is SGHTA and CDR2 is FQGTGA in the germline V gene. V lost 6 bases and J lost 5; bases outside the gene matches: 6. The CDR3 here is CASRRDSEETQYF. As DNA, the CDR3 is TGTGCCAGCAGACGGGACAGCGAGGAGACCCAGTACTTC. Full variable domain (remainder filled in from reference TRBV7-3 and TRBJ2-5): GAGVSQTPSNKVTEKGKYVELRCDPISGHTALYWYRQSLGQGPEFLIYFQGTGAADDSGLPNDRFFAVRPEGSVSTLKIQRTERGDSAVYLCASRRDSEETQYFGPGTRLLVL.

The chain combines TRBV30 with TRBJ2-1; possibly TRBD2 for D (7 bases). Germline-derived CDR1 and CDR2 are GTSNPN and SVGIG (reference sequence). The CDR3 runs 14 residues. The V end lost 5 bases, the J end lost 7 bases, and 18 bases lay between the germline ends. CDR3 sequence reads: CAWGGASGPNEQFF. CDR3 in DNA: TGTGCCTGGGGGGGGGCTAGCGGACCTAATGAGCAGTTCTTC.

This clonotype was observed at least ten times. The gene calls are TRBV12-3 or TRBV12-4 and TRBJ2-7, with 15 nucleotides matching TRBD2. This CDR3 is built from 18 residues. J lost 3 bases, V lost 5 bases, and 11 bases had no gene match. In DNA, the CDR3 is TGTGCCAGCAGTCCAACCCGGACTAGCGGGAGGGGTATCTACGAGCAGTACTTC. Protein sequence: CASSPTRTSGRGIYEQYF.

DNA for the CDR3: TGTGCCAGCAGTTTATGGCCGGGACAGGGGTCCTACGAGCAGTACTTC. Its protein is CASSLWPGQGSYEQYF. The chain is built from TRBV28 and TRBJ2-7, with TRBD1 matching 10 bases. The germline V gene has CDR1 MDHEN and CDR2 SYDVKM. V was clipped by 0 bases and J by 1 base; unmatched bases: 3. The CDR3 is 16 amino acids.

The table lists this clonotype with many counts. This sequence joins TRBV7-2 and TRBJ2-5; D might be TRBD1 or TRBD2, each matching 6 bases. In germline, CDR1 is SGHTA, CDR2 FQGNSA. V was shortened by 7 bases and J by 4 bases, with 19 bases between the two germline ends. The CDR3 spans 15 residues. CDR3 DNA sequence: TGTGCCAGCATCAAGGGGGGCAGGCGGCTAGAGACCCAGTACTTC. Encoded protein: CASIKGGRRLETQYF. Full variable domain (rest looked up from reference TRBV7-2 and TRBJ2-5): GAGVSQSPSNKVTEKGKDVELRCDPISGHTALYWYRQSLGQGLEFLIYFQGNSAPDKSGLPSDRFSAERTGGSVSTLTIQRTQQEDSAVYLCASIKGGRRLETQYFGPGTRLLVL.

This clonotype appeared many times. This sequence joins TRBV12-3 or TRBV12-4 and TRBJ2-3; D is unresolved. The CDR3 totals 10 residues. V lost 2 bases, J lost 8 bases, and 2 bases lay in between. The CDR3 DNA follows: TGTGCCAGCAGTTTAAGTACGCAGTATTTT. Protein product: CASSLSTQYF.